This entry lists 30 T cell receptor beta chains sequenced from one sample in a study of OX40 agonist ivuxolimab in advanced cancers. Method: immunoSEQ multiplex PCR; TCRdb's copy keeps in-frame clones and lacks some. Of 100,000 or so clones in the sample, 75% to 95% were seen once. The sequencing used CD4+ or CD8+ T cells sorted from blood, collected in a trial of the OX40 agonist ivuxolimab. These receptors came from an adult with an advanced solid tumor such as melanoma, head and neck, liver or kidney cancer.

J is TRBJ2-2 and V is TRBV18; no clear D. The CDR3 covers 16 residues. Germline V gives CDR1 KGHSH, CDR2 LQKENI. With 3 bases removed from V and 0 bases from J, the gap between germline ends came to 11 bases. DNA for the CDR3: TGTGCCAGCTCACCGGGCCGACAAACGAACACCGGGGAGCTGTTTTTT. Translated, it gives CASSPGRQTNTGELFF.

This sequence joins TRBV6-6 and TRBJ2-3; a possible D gene is TRBD2 (6 bases). The V gene lost 5 bases and the J gene lost 2 bases, with 11 bases spanning the gap. The germline V gene has CDR1 MNHNY and CDR2 SVGAGI (reference sequence). The CDR3 runs to 14 residues. The CDR3, as DNA: TGTGCCAGCAGTGTCCCTAGCGACACAGATACGCAGTATTTT. It translates to CASSVPSDTDTQYF.

The chain recombines TRBV27 with TRBJ1-2, with D possibly matching TRBD1 (6 bases). The germline gives CDR1 MNHEY, CDR2 SMNVEV (reference sequence). With 5 bases removed from V and 8 bases from J, the gap between germline ends came to 15 bases. The CDR3 spans 13 residues. CDR3 residues: CASSRPGGRGYTF. As DNA, the CDR3 is TGTGCCAGCAGTCGCCCGGGGGGGCGCGGCTACACCTTC.

This chain joins TRBV7-9 and TRBJ2-1; 8 bases match TRBD1. This CDR3 comprises 16 residues. Germline assignment: CDR1 SEHNR and CDR2 FQNEAQ (reference sequence). The J segment lost 3 bases and the V segment lost 4 bases, leaving 8 bases of the junction unmatched. CDR3 nucleotide sequence: TGTGCCAGCAGCTATACCGGGACAGGCAACTACAATGAGCAGTTCTTC. It yields the protein CASSYTGTGNYNEQFF.

The chain carries TRBV10-1 and TRBJ1-3; D unclear. V lost 2 bases, J lost 4 bases, and 9 bases lay in between. CDR1 WNHNN and CDR2 SYGVQD come from the germline V gene (reference sequence). This CDR3 is 14 amino acids long. The CDR3 is CASSEMRQGNTIYF. In DNA form, the CDR3 reads TGCGCCAGCAGTGAGATGCGACAAGGAAACACCATATATTTT.

This rearrangement joins TRBV11-2 to TRBJ2-7, with a possible D match to TRBD2 (6 bases). CDR1 and CDR2 from the germline V gene are SGHAT and FQNNGV. Trimming pared 5 bases from V and 5 bases from J, leaving 16 bases between. The CDR3 contains 14 residues. The CDR3 coding sequence is TGTGCCAGCAGCATCCGACTAGATTTCCACGAGCAGTACTTC. It yields the protein CASSIRLDFHEQYF.

This clone was recorded once. The J gene is TRBJ2-1, the V gene TRBV7-6; D may be TRBD1 (6 bases). Germline V CDR1 and CDR2: SGHVS, FNYEAQ. The CDR3 runs to 13 residues. Trimming pared 4 bases from V and 6 bases from J, leaving 10 bases between. CDR3 DNA sequence: TGTGCCAGCAGCTGGGGGCAATCCAATGAGCAGTTCTTC. It yields the protein CASSWGQSNEQFF.

V and J are TRBV11-2 and TRBJ2-6; no firm D call. Germline assignment: CDR1 SGHAT and CDR2 FQNNGV. The CDR3 sequence is 14 residues long. Trimming took 5 bases from V and 6 from J, leaving 11 bases between them. Here the CDR3 reads CASSLGFEANVLTF. CDR3 DNA sequence: TGTGCCAGCAGCCTTGGGTTCGAGGCCAACGTCCTGACTTTC.

The J gene is TRBJ2-1, the V gene TRBV25-1, with D maybe TRBD2 (6 bases). The CDR3 spans 16 residues. The V gene's germline CDR1 is MGHDK and CDR2 SYGVNS. Trimming left V 5 bases short and J 0 bases short, with 14 bases between. The CDR3 region is CASSSAGLISYNEQFF. The CDR3 region has the DNA TGTGCCAGCAGTTCCGCCGGACTAATCTCCTACAATGAGCAGTTCTTC. Full variable domain (remainder filled in from reference TRBV25-1 and TRBJ2-1): EADIYQTPRYLVIGTGKKITLECSQTMGHDKMYWYQQDPGMELHLIHYSYGVNSTEKGDLSSESTVSRIRTEHFPLTLESARPSHTSQYLCASSSAGLISYNEQFFGPGTRLTVL.

The chain is built from TRBV2 and TRBJ2-3; D is ambiguous. Deletions cut 3 bases from V and 4 bases from J, with 11 bases between. The CDR3 length is 14 residues. Germline V lookup: CDR1 SNHLY, CDR2 FYNNEI. CDR3 sequence (DNA): TGTGCCAGCAGTGACTGGTTACTTTCAGATACGCAGTATTTT. It encodes CASSDWLLSDTQYF.

This chain links TRBV5-1 with TRBJ2-7; 11 positions match TRBD2. Trimming removed 2 bases from V and 2 bases from J; junction bases left unmatched: 6. Germline V lookup: CDR1 SGHRS, CDR2 YFSETQ. CDR3 length: 16 residues. The CDR3 nucleotides read TGCGCCAGCAGCTTACGGGGGACTAGCGGCACCTACGAGCAGTACTTC. As protein: CASSLRGTSGTYEQYF. Filled out from reference TRBV5-1 and TRBJ2-7, the complete variable domain reads KAGVTQTPRYLIKTRGQQVTLSCSPISGHRSVSWYQQTPGQGLQFLFEYFSETQRNKGNFPGRFSGRQFSNSRSEMNVSTLELGDSALYLCASSLRGTSGTYEQYFGPGTRLTVT.

The count of this clone is one. J is TRBJ1-2 and V is TRBV28; a weak D match, TRBD1 (6 bases). Per the germline V gene, CDR1 is MDHEN and CDR2 is SYDVKM. The CDR3 is made up of 15 amino acids. The V end lost 2 bases, the J end lost 4 bases, and 14 bases lay between the germline ends. CDR3 amino acids: CASSLGGGAVYGYTF. The DNA of the CDR3 is TGTGCCAGCAGTTTAGGGGGGGGCGCGGTCTATGGCTACACCTTC.

This clone has more than one count but fewer than ten. This chain uses TRBV5-4 with TRBJ2-3, with D maybe TRBD2 (6 bases). Trimming stripped 4 bases from V and 7 bases from J, with 10 bases between. The germline CDR1 and CDR2 sequences are SGHNT and YYREEE (reference sequence). The CDR3 is 12 residues long. DNA for the CDR3: TGTGCCAGCAGCCGGGACTCAAATACGCAGTATTTT. This sequence encodes CASSRDSNTQYF.

The chain has TRBV5-4 and TRBJ2-1, with a weak D call TRBD1 (6 bases). The CDR3 extends over 13 amino acids. The germline CDR1 and CDR2 sequences are SGHNT and YYREEE (reference sequence). Trimming took off 5 bases at V and 5 bases at J, with 11 bases between the two ends. CDR3 sequence (DNA): TGTGCCAGCAGGCCGGGACACAACAATGAGCAGTTCTTC. Translated: CASRPGHNNEQFF.

The rearrangement uses TRBV5-1 and TRBJ2-5, with no clear D. Trimming removed 4 bases at V and 1 base at J, with 14 bases between. CDR3 size: 15 residues. Per germline, CDR1 SGHRS and CDR2 YFSETQ. DNA of the CDR3: TGCGCCAGCAGCCCAGTCCGAGGTTCCCAAGAGACCCAGTACTTC. Translating it yields CASSPVRGSQETQYF.

The chain recombines TRBV23-1 with TRBJ1-4; D remains unclear. TRBV23-1 is an ORF, and what it does is uncertain. The CDR3 consists of 19 residues. V gave up 0 bases and J gave up 0 bases, with 17 bases separating them. The DNA of the CDR3 is TGCGCCAGCAGTCAATCGGCCCTGCCAACTAAGACAACTAATGAAAAACTGTTTTTT. This encodes CASSQSALPTKTTNEKLFF.

This clone was picked up a small number of times. The rearrangement joins TRBV2 to TRBJ2-1, with D unclear. The germline gives CDR1 SNHLY, CDR2 FYNNEI. This CDR3 region has 14 residues. Trimming shortened V by 6 bases and J by 8 bases, and 17 bases separated the two germline ends. CDR3 in DNA: TGTGCCAGCAGCCGGGTCCTTATTGGGGATGAGCAGTTCTTC. Translated: CASSRVLIGDEQFF.

This clone appeared a single time. V is TRBV18 and J is TRBJ2-1, with TRBD2 matching over 12 bases. The J segment lost 0 bases and the V segment lost 6 bases, leaving 3 bases of the junction unmatched. The germline V gene encodes CDR1 KGHSH and CDR2 LQKENI. CDR3 length: 16 amino acids. CDR3 nucleotide sequence: TGTGCCAGCTCGCAGACTAGCGGGAGCTCCTACAATGAGCAGTTCTTC. Residues: CASSQTSGSSYNEQFF.

The chain employs TRBV7-2 and TRBJ2-7; D may match TRBD1 or TRBD2 (5 bases each). The CDR3 has 15 amino acids. V was trimmed by 3 bases and J by 0 bases, leaving 12 bases between them. Germline V gives CDR1 SGHTA, CDR2 FQGNSA. CDR3 DNA: TGTGCCAGCAGCTTCCCCGGGACGTACTCCTACGAGCAGTACTTC. Protein product: CASSFPGTYSYEQYF.

The genes are TRBV9 and TRBJ2-5, with D hard to call. This CDR3 spans 14 amino acids. Germline CDR1 and CDR2: SGDLS and YYNGEE. The germline V and J ends were trimmed by 0 bases and 7 bases, with 13 bases remaining between them. This CDR3 is CASSVDPSPLTQYF. For the CDR3, the DNA is TGTGCCAGCAGCGTAGACCCATCCCCATTGACCCAGTACTTC.

This clone was picked up one time. The V call is TRBV7-6, the J call TRBJ2-5; D uncertain. The CDR3 is 14 residues long. Trimming pared 2 bases from V and 1 base from J, leaving 8 bases between. Germline assignment: CDR1 SGHVS and CDR2 FNYEAQ. The CDR3 DNA is TGTGCCAGCAGCTTAAGTGGGATCCAAGAGACCCAGTACTTC. This codes for CASSLSGIQETQYF.

J is TRBJ2-2 and V is TRBV7-2, with D maybe TRBD2 (5 bases). The CDR3 has 15 residues. Germline CDR1 is SGHTA and CDR2 is FQGNSA. Trimming stripped 5 bases from V and 2 bases from J, with 12 bases between. The CDR3 DNA is TGTGCCAGCAGCCCCTGGACTGTTAACACCGGGGAGCTGTTTTTT. This sequence encodes CASSPWTVNTGELFF. Full variable domain (missing parts from reference TRBV7-2 and TRBJ2-2): GAGVSQSPSNKVTEKGKDVELRCDPISGHTALYWYRQSLGQGLEFLIYFQGNSAPDKSGLPSDRFSAERTGGSVSTLTIQRTQQEDSAVYLCASSPWTVNTGELFFGEGSRLTVL.

This clone was seen a handful of times. The chain carries TRBV10-3 and TRBJ1-2, with D unresolved. Trimming cost V 8 bases and J 3 bases, with 13 bases left between them. The V gene's germline CDR1 is ENHRY and CDR2 SYGVKD. The CDR3 is 13 residues long. In DNA form, the CDR3 reads TGTGCCATCTCCCGGGAAGAGTACTATGGCTACACCTTC. Amino acids: CAISREEYYGYTF.

The chain employs TRBV6-5 and TRBJ2-7; 8 nucleotides line up with TRBD1. Germline V gene data show CDR1 as MNHEY and CDR2 as SVGAGI. This CDR3 has 15 amino acids. J lost 2 bases, V lost 0 bases, and 3 bases had no gene match. CDR3 sequence (DNA): TGTGCCAGCAGTTACTCGGGGACAGGACCCTACGAGCAGTACTTC. It is translated as CASSYSGTGPYEQYF.

The chain joins TRBV5-1 to TRBJ2-3; 9 positions agree with TRBD1. The germline CDR1 and CDR2 sequences are SGHRS and YFSETQ. The trim removed 4 bases at V and 6 bases at J, leaving 6 bases unmatched. The CDR3 is 14 amino acids. The CDR3 DNA reads TGCGCCAGCAGCGGGGGACAGGGTCTGGATACGCAGTATTTT. Translation: CASSGGQGLDTQYF. The whole variable domain, filled in from reference TRBV5-1 and TRBJ2-3, reads KAGVTQTPRYLIKTRGQQVTLSCSPISGHRSVSWYQQTPGQGLQFLFEYFSETQRNKGNFPGRFSGRQFSNSRSEMNVSTLELGDSALYLCASSGGQGLDTQYFGPGTRLTVL.

The rearrangement uses TRBV19 and TRBJ1-1; D unclear. Germline V CDR1 and CDR2: LNHDA, SQIVND (reference sequence). V lost 5 bases and J 3 bases, leaving 10 bases between the germline ends. This CDR3 comprises 13 residues. The DNA of the CDR3 is TGTGCCAGTAGTTGGGGTTTGGACACTGAAGCTTTCTTT. Residues: CASSWGLDTEAFF.

This sequence joins TRBV7-3 and TRBJ2-7; the match to TRBD1 covers 7 bases. This CDR3 is built from 13 residues. Germline CDR1 SGHTA, CDR2 FQGTGA. Trimming at V came to 1 base and at J to 6 bases, leaving 3 bases not matched to a gene. The CDR3 loop is CASSLKGGGEQYF. CDR3 sequence (DNA): TGTGCCAGCAGCTTAAAAGGGGGCGGCGAGCAGTACTTC.

This chain links TRBV27 with TRBJ1-1; the D is unclear. Trimming stripped 5 bases from V and 0 bases from J, with 25 bases between. The CDR3 loop spans 19 amino acids. Per the germline V gene, CDR1 is MNHEY and CDR2 is SMNVEV (reference sequence). CDR3 in DNA: TGTGCCAGCAGTCCCCTTCTCGGAAAAACGGTCCCCTTGAACACTGAAGCTTTCTTT. This gives the protein CASSPLLGKTVPLNTEAFF.

Turning to this clone: At one boundary the junction diverges from the germline segment, which might be a read error. V gene TRBV12-5 combines with J gene TRBJ1-3; D ambiguous. The CDR3 consists of 12 residues. The germline gives CDR1 LGHNT, CDR2 FRNRAP. The CDR3 sequence: CPRTSSGNTIYF. DNA for the CDR3: TGCCCTCGGACCAGCTCTGGAAACACCATATATTTT.

The chain recombines TRBV29-1 with TRBJ2-2; D possibly uses TRBD1 or TRBD2 (5 bases each). The germline V and J ends were trimmed by 4 bases and 1 base, with 13 bases remaining between them. Germline values: CDR1 SQVTM, CDR2 ANQGSEA. The CDR3 consists of 15 residues. The chain's CDR3 is CSVGGAGKNTGELFF. The CDR3, as DNA: TGCAGCGTTGGAGGGGCTGGCAAGAACACCGGGGAGCTGTTTTTT.